The rows below give T cell receptor beta chains drawn from one sample of a study of blood T cell repertoires in COVID-19. The table came from immunoSEQ multiplex PCR; TCRdb's copy has only in-frame clones and leaves some out. The table includes about 170,000 clones, around 82% detected once. Input material: peripheral blood. These receptors all stem from a human donor with acute or convalescent COVID-19. The donor label of this sample is uncertain. CDR3s include the opening cysteine and the closing phenylalanine or tryptophan. A D gene is named only where the DNA matches it firmly. Rows may omit the clone size; those that give it use once, few, many or a size class.

d_call j_call v_call clone_size cdr3_aa cdr3_nt
TRBD1 TRBJ1-2 TRBV15 - CATRGARQGGYGYTF TGTGCCACCAGAGGAGCTCGACAGGGGGGGTATGGCTACACCTTC
- TRBJ2-1 TRBV5-1 once CASSPQGMVINEQFF TGCGCCAGCAGCCCCCAGGGGATGGTAATCAATGAGCAGTTCTTC
- TRBJ2-7 TRBV5-1 - CASSLGPGYEQYF TGCGCCAGCAGCTTGGGGCCAGGGTACGAGCAGTACTTC
TRBD2 TRBJ2-3 TRBV5-4 - CASRPTSGRAPDTQYF TGTGCCAGCAGACCAACTAGCGGGAGGGCCCCAGATACGCAGTATTTT
- TRBJ2-5 TRBV5-1 - CASSLGSGGSKQTQYF TGCGCCAGCAGCTTGGGATCTGGGGGCAGTAAACAGACCCAGTACTTC
TRBD2 TRBJ2-1 TRBV30 few CAWSVSSGSYNEQFF TGTGCCTGGAGTGTATCCAGCGGGAGCTACAATGAGCAGTTCTTC
- TRBJ2-7 TRBV3-1/TRBV3-2 few CASSHGHLYEQYF TGTGCCAGCAGCCACGGACACCTCTACGAGCAGTACTTC
TRBD2 TRBJ2-5 TRBV5-4 - CASSLDGGASGQTQYF TGTGCCAGCAGCTTGGACGGGGGGGCTAGCGGGCAGACCCAGTACTTC
- TRBJ1-6 TRBV19 once CASRLAEVSYNSPLHF TGTGCCAGTAGGTTGGCTGAAGTCTCCTATAATTCACCCCTCCACTTT
TRBD1 TRBJ1-5 TRBV6-5 - CASSPDRDSYQPQHF TGTGCCAGCAGCCCGGACAGGGACTCTTATCAGCCCCAGCATTTT
- TRBJ1-3 TRBV28 few CASSLDPGTSGNTIYF TGTGCCAGCAGTTTAGACCCTGGGACTTCTGGAAACACCATATATTTT
- TRBJ2-3 TRBV6-6 - CASSPQGSADTQYF TGTGCCAGCAGCCCCCAGGGTAGTGCAGATACGCAGTATTTT
TRBD1 TRBJ2-6 TRBV30 - CAWQFFRTGFLSGANVLTF TGTGCCTGGCAGTTTTTTCGGACAGGTTTCCTCTCTGGGGCCAACGTCCTGACTTTC
TRBD1 TRBJ2-3 TRBV7-6 once CASSLVGGGTDTQYF TGTGCCAGCAGCTTAGTAGGGGGCGGCACAGATACGCAGTATTTT
- TRBJ1-1 TRBV7-8 - CASSLASARVNTEAFF TGTGCCAGCAGCTTAGCCTCAGCCAGGGTGAACACTGAAGCTTTCTTT
- TRBJ1-6 TRBV11-3 - CASSPEREYNSPLHF TGTGCCAGCAGCCCCGAGAGGGAGTATAATTCACCCCTCCACTTT
- TRBJ2-7 TRBV15 - CATSRDRYEQYF TGTGCCACCAGCAGAGATCGGTACGAGCAGTACTTC
TRBD1 TRBJ2-1 TRBV7-3 - CASSRTGTAYNEQFF TGTGCCAGCAGCAGAACCGGGACAGCTTACAATGAGCAGTTCTTC
- TRBJ1-1 TRBV30 - CAWCKGDANTEAFF TGTGCCTGGTGTAAGGGGGACGCGAACACTGAAGCTTTCTTT
- TRBJ2-5 TRBV27 - CASSLAAWETQYF TGTGCCAGCAGCCTCGCGGCGTGGGAGACCCAGTACTTC
- TRBJ1-1 TRBV19 - CAGNWGCSMNTEAFF TGTGCGGGTAACTGGGGCTGTAGCATGAACACTGAAGCTTTCTTT
TRBD1 TRBJ1-6 TRBV30 - CAWSVRRTGLGSPLHF TGTGCCTGGAGTGTACGTCGGACAGGCCTGGGTTCACCCCTCCACTTT
TRBD2 TRBJ2-3 TRBV3-1/TRBV3-2 - CASSLAGPGTQYF TGTGCCAGCAGCCTAGCGGGTCCGGGTACGCAGTATTTT
- TRBJ2-7 TRBV7-9 - CASSLAGLVGEQYF TGTGCCAGCAGCTTAGCGGGACTCGTTGGCGAGCAGTACTTC
- TRBJ1-2 TRBV28 - CASSLFFGGYGYTF TGTGCCAGCAGTTTATTCTTCGGCGGCTATGGCTACACCTTC
TRBD1 TRBJ2-7 TRBV6-5 - CASRGQGPTRTYF TGTGCCAGCAGGGGACAGGGCCCCACACGAACGTACTTC
TRBD1 TRBJ2-7 TRBV28 - CASGQDFSYEQYF TGTGCCAGCGGACAGGACTTCTCCTACGAGCAGTACTTC
- TRBJ2-3 TRBV7-9 - CASSLSIGGDGTDTQYF TGTGCCAGCAGCTTAAGTATTGGAGGGGATGGCACAGATACGCAGTATTTT
- TRBJ2-3 TRBV12-5 - CASGPSGTDTQYF TGTGCTAGTGGACCCTCCGGGACAGATACGCAGTATTTT
TRBD1 TRBJ1-4 TRBV5-1 - CASSPTGATNEKLFF TGCGCCAGCAGCCCCACAGGGGCAACTAATGAAAAACTGTTTTTT
- TRBJ1-3 TRBV15 - CATSRTRGAGNTIYF TGTGCCACCAGCAGGACCCGAGGAGCTGGAAACACCATATATTTT
- TRBJ1-1 TRBV6-5 - CASSYTNEGYEAFF TGTGCCAGCAGTTACACCAATGAGGGTTATGAAGCTTTCTTT
TRBD2 TRBJ2-3 TRBV6-5 few CASSTGTSGRPTQYF TGTGCCAGCAGTACCGGGACTAGCGGGAGGCCTACGCAGTATTTT
- TRBJ1-5 TRBV5-5 - CASSHINQPQHF TGTGCCAGCAGCCACATTAATCAGCCCCAGCATTTT
TRBD1 TRBJ1-2 TRBV19 once CASSISLDRSTYGYTF TGTGCCAGTAGTATATCTTTGGACAGGAGTACCTATGGCTACACCTTC
- TRBJ2-7 TRBV19 - CASSTGKLLDEQYF TGTGCCAGTAGTACAGGGAAACTCTTAGACGAGCAGTACTTC
TRBD2 TRBJ2-7 TRBV7-7 - CASSFLAGKGEQYF TGTGCTAGCAGCTTTCTAGCGGGGAAGGGGGAGCAGTACTTC
TRBD1 TRBJ2-7 TRBV28 - CASSLRQGAYEQYF TGTGCCAGCAGTTTACGCCAGGGGGCCTACGAGCAGTACTTC
- TRBJ2-5 TRBV28 few CASSYTGWETQYF TGTGCCAGCAGTTATACAGGGTGGGAGACCCAGTACTTC
TRBD2 TRBJ2-7 TRBV19 - CASSINGRSYEQYF TGTGCCAGTAGTATTAACGGGAGGTCCTACGAGCAGTACTTC
- TRBJ2-1 TRBV6-5 - CASSYSREASREQFF TGTGCCAGCAGTTACTCGAGAGAAGCCTCCCGTGAGCAGTTCTTC
- TRBJ1-1 TRBV5-6 few CASSPEVGGWTEAFF TGTGCCAGCAGCCCGGAAGTGGGAGGTTGGACTGAAGCTTTCTTT
- TRBJ1-2 TRBV6-1 - CASSEGRGANYGYTF TGTGCCAGCAGTGAAGGGAGGGGTGCTAACTATGGCTACACCTTC
TRBD1 TRBJ2-5 TRBV11-2 - CASSLVGTGTETQYF TGTGCCAGCAGCTTAGTCGGGACAGGGACGGAGACCCAGTACTTC
- TRBJ1-1 TRBV27 - CASRPRTGREAFF TGTGCCAGCAGACCCCGAACAGGGCGGGAAGCTTTCTTT
- TRBJ1-1 TRBV2 - CASSETRLTEAFF TGTGCCAGCAGTGAGACCAGACTCACTGAAGCTTTCTTT
- TRBJ2-1 TRBV30 - CAWSVIREQFF TGTGCCTGGAGTGTTATCCGGGAGCAGTTCTTC
- TRBJ2-3 TRBV5-4 - CASSEGLRGPTDTQYF TGTGCCAGCAGCGAGGGACTCCGAGGGCCCACAGATACGCAGTATTTT
TRBD2 TRBJ2-1 TRBV7-3 - CASSSPGTRADNEQFF TGTGCCAGCAGCTCACCCGGGACTAGGGCCGACAATGAGCAGTTCTTC
- TRBJ2-5 TRBV5-1 - CASGDEAGETQYF TGCGCCAGCGGGGACGAAGCGGGAGAGACCCAGTACTTC
- TRBJ1-6 TRBV19 - CASSSLGGGSPLHF TGTGCCAGTAGTTCCCTGGGTGGCGGTTCACCCCTCCACTTT
- TRBJ2-2 TRBV3-1/TRBV3-2 - CASSLLNTGELFF TGTGCCAGCAGCCTACTTAACACCGGGGAGCTGTTTTTT
TRBD2 TRBJ2-5 TRBV6-5 once CASRRTSGTETQYF TGTGCCAGCAGAAGGACTAGCGGGACCGAGACCCAGTACTTC
- TRBJ1-4 TRBV5-1 - CASSLEGMGAEKLFF TGCGCCAGCAGCTTGGAAGGGATGGGGGCTGAAAAACTGTTTTTT
TRBD1 TRBJ2-2 TRBV19 few CASSIGGTGAGELFF TGTGCCAGTAGTATAGGCGGGACAGGGGCAGGGGAGCTGTTTTTT